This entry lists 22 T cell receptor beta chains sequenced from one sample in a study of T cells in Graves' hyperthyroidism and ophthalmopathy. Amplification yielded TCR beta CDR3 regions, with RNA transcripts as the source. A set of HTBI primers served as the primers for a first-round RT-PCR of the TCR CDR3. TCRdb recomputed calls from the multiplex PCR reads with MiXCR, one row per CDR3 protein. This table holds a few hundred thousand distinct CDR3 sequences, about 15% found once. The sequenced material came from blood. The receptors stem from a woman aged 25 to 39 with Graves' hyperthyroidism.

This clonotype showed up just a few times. This chain's CDR3 is CASSFLRTSGDPYEQYF. The CDR3 DNA follows: TGTGCCAGCAGCTTCTTAAGGACTAGCGGGGACCCCTACGAGCAGTACTTC. The V and J genes are TRBV7-8 and TRBJ2-7; 12 nucleotides agree with TRBD2. This CDR3 is built from 17 residues. V was pared by 3 bases and J by 2 bases, with 8 bases of the junction left unmatched. Germline values: CDR1 SGHVS, CDR2 FQNEAQ.

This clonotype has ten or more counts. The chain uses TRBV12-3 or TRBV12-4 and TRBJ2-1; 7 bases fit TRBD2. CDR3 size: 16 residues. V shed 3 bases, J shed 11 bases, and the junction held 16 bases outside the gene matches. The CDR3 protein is CASSLGDLVGEGKQFF. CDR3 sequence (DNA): TGTGCCAGCAGTTTGGGCGACTTGGTCGGGGAGGGGAAGCAGTTCTTC.

CDR3 residues: CASSPDLTGYSPLHF. The DNA for the CDR3 is TGTGCCAGCAGCCCAGACTTGACAGGATATTCACCCCTCCACTTT. This rearrangement joins TRBV9 to TRBJ1-6; possibly TRBD1 for D (6 bases). The V and J ends lost 4 bases and 8 bases respectively, with 16 bases between them. This CDR3 comprises 15 residues. From germline, CDR1 is SGDLS and CDR2 YYNGEE.

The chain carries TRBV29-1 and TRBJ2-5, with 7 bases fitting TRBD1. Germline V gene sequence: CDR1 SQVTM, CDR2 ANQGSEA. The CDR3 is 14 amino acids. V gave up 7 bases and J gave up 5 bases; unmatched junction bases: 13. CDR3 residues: CSASPDRVRETQYF. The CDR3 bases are TGCAGCGCCTCGCCCGACAGGGTTAGGGAGACCCAGTACTTC. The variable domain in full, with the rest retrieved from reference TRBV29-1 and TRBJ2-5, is SAVISQKPSRDICQRGTSLTIQCQVDSQVTMMFWYRQQPGQSLTLIATANQGSEATYESGFVIDKFPISRPNLTFSTLTVSNMSPEDSSIYLCSASPDRVRETQYFGPGTRLLVL.

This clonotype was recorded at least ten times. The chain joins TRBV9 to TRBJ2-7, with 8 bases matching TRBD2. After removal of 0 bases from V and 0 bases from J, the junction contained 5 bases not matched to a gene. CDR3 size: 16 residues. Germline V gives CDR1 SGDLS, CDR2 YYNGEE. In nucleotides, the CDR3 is TGTGCCAGCAGCGTAGCAGTCGGGGGGGCCTCCTACGAGCAGTACTTC. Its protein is CASSVAVGGASYEQYF.

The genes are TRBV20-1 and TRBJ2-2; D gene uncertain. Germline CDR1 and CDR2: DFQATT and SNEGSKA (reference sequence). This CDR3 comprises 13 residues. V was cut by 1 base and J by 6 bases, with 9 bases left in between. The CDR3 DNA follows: TGCAGTGCTAGAGCCTTGGTTTCCGGGGAGCTGTTTTTT. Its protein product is CSARALVSGELFF.

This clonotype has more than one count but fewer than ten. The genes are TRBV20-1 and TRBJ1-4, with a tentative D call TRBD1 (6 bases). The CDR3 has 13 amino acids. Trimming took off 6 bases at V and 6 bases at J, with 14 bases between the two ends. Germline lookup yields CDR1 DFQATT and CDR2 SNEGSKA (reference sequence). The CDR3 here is CSATQGHDEKLFF. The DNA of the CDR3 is TGCAGTGCCACACAGGGCCACGATGAAAAACTGTTTTTT.

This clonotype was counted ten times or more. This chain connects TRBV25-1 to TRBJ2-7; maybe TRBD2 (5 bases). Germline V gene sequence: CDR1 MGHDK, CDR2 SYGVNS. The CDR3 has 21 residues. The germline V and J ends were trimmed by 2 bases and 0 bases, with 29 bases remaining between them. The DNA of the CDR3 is TGTGCCAGCAGTGAAGGAGGAGGCAGGACTCTAACGGGTCCTTTCTCCTACGAGCAGTACTTC. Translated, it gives CASSEGGGRTLTGPFSYEQYF.

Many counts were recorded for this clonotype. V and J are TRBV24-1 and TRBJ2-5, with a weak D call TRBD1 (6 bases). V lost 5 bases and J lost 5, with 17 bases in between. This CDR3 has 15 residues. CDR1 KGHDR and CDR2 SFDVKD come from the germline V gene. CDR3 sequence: CATSAPPEQGETQYF. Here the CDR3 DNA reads TGTGCCACCAGTGCCCCCCCGGAACAGGGCGAGACCCAGTACTTC.

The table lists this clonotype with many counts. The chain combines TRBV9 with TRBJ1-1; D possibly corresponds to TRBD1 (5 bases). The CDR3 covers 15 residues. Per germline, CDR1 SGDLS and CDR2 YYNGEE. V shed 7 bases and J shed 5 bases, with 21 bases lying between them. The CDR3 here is CASGPGPITGTEAFF. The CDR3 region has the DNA TGTGCCAGCGGACCGGGACCCATTACGGGTACTGAAGCTTTCTTT. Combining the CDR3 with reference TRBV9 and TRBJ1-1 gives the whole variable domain DSGVTQTPKHLITATGQRVTLRCSPRSGDLSVYWYQQSLDQGLQFLIQYYNGEERAKGNILERFSAQQFPDLHSELNLSSLELGDSALYFCASGPGPITGTEAFFGQGTRLTVV.

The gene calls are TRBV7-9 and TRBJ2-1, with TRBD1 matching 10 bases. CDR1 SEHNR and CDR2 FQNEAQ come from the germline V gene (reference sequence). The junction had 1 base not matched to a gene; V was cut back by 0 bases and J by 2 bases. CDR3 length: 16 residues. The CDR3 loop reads CASSLAGQGTYNEQFF. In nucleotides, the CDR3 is TGTGCCAGCAGCTTAGCGGGACAGGGGACCTACAATGAGCAGTTCTTC. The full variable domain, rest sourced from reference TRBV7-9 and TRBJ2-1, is DTGVSQNPRHKITKRGQNVTFRCDPISEHNRLYWYRQTLGQGPEFLTYFQNEAQLEKSRLLSDRFSAERPKGSFSTLEIQRTEQGDSAMYLCASSLAGQGTYNEQFFGPGTRLTVL.

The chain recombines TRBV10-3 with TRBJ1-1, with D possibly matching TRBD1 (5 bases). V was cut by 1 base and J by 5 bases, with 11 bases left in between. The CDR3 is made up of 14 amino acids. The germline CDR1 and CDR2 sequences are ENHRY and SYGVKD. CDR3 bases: TGTGCCATCAGTGAGTATTCCGGGGGGACTGAAGCTTTCTTT. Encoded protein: CAISEYSGGTEAFF.

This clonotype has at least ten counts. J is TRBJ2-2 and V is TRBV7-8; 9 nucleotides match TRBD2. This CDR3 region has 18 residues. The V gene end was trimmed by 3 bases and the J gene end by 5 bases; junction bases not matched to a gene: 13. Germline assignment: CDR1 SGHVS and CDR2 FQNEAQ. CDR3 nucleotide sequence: TGTGCCAGCAGCTTCTATAGCGGGAGCTATATGGGGACCGGGGAGCTGTTTTTT. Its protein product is CASSFYSGSYMGTGELFF.

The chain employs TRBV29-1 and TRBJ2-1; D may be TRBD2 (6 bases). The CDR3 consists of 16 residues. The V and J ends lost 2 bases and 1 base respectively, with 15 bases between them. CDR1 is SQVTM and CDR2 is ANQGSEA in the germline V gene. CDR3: CSVEYRSGRSYNEQFF. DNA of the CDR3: TGCAGCGTTGAATACCGCAGCGGGCGATCCTACAATGAGCAGTTCTTC.

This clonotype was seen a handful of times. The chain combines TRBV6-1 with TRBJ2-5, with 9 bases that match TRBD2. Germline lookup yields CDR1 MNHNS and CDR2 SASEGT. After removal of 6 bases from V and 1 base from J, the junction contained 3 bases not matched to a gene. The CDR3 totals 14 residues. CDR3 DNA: TGTGCCAGCAGGACGACTAGCGGCCAAGAGACCCAGTACTTC. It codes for CASRTTSGQETQYF.

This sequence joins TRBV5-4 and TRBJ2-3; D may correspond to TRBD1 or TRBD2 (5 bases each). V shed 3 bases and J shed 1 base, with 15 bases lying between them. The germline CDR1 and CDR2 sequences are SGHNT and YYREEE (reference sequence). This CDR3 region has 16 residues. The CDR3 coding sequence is TGTGCCAGCAGCTGGAATGGGGGTGTTGGCACAGATACGCAGTATTTT. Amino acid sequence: CASSWNGGVGTDTQYF. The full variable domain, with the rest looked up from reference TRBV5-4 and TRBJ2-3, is ETGVTQSPTHLIKTRGQQVTLRCSSQSGHNTVSWYQQALGQGPQFIFQYYREEENGRGNFPPRFSGLQFPNYSSELNVNALELDDSALYLCASSWNGGVGTDTQYFGPGTRLTVL.

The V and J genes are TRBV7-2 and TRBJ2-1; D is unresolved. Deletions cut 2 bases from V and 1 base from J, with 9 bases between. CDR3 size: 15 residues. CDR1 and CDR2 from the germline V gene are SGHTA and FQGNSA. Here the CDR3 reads CASSLLGPSYNEQFF. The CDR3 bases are TGTGCCAGCAGCTTATTAGGGCCTTCCTACAATGAGCAGTTCTTC. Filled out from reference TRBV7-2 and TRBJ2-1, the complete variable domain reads GAGVSQSPSNKVTEKGKDVELRCDPISGHTALYWYRQSLGQGLEFLIYFQGNSAPDKSGLPSDRFSAERTGGSVSTLTIQRTQQEDSAVYLCASSLLGPSYNEQFFGPGTRLTVL.

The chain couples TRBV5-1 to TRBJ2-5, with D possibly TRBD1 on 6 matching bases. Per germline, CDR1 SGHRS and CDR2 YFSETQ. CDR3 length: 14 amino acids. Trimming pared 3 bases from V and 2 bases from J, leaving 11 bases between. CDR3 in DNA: TGCGCCAGCAGCTATCGGACAGCTCAAGAGACCCAGTACTTC. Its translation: CASSYRTAQETQYF.

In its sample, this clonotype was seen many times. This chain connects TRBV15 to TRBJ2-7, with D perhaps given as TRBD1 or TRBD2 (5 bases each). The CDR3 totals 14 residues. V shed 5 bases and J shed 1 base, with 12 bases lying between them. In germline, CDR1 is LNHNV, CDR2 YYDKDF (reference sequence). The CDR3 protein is CATSARGQSYEQYF. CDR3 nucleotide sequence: TGTGCCACCAGCGCCCGGGGCCAATCCTACGAGCAGTACTTC.

In DNA form, the CDR3 reads TGTGCCAGTAGTATGTCCGGGACAGATGACGAGCAGTACTTC. Translating gives CASSMSGTDDEQYF. The chain couples TRBV19 to TRBJ2-7; 7 bases match TRBD1. The germline V gene has CDR1 LNHDA and CDR2 SQIVND (reference sequence). V lost 3 bases and J lost 5; bases outside the gene matches: 7. The CDR3 has 14 amino acids.

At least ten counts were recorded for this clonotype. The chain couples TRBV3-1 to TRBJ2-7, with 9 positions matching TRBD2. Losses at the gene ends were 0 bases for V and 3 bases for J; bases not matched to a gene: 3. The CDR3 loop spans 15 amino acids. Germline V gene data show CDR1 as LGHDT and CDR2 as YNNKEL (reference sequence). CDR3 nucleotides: TGTGCCAGCAGCCAAGATTCACTAGCGGGCTACGAGCAGTACTTC. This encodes CASSQDSLAGYEQYF.

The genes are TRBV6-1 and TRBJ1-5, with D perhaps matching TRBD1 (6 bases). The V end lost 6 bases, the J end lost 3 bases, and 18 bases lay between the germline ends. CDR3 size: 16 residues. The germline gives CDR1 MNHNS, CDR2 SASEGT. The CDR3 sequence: CASSKDSRGNNQPQHF. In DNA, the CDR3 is TGTGCCAGCAGCAAGGATAGCAGGGGTAACAATCAGCCCCAGCATTTT.